This TCR beta chain was identified during a study of T cell repertoires in cytomegalovirus infection. Whole-study findings and limits: Public TCR beta family frequency separated CMV-and-HLA carriers, including in an independent cohort.

This clonotype was seen only a few times. Its matching antigen is unknown. CDR1 is LNHDA, CDR2 SQIVND, per germline (reference sequence). J lost 2 bases, V lost 5 bases, and 7 bases had no gene match. The CDR3 has 15 residues. Via MiXCR, TCRdb re-called the reads, giving one row per CDR3 protein. The sample lists around 99,000 distinct CDR3 sequences, about 28% seen once, with roughly 81% in the top ten. The sample in question was CD8+ T cells from cultured PBMCs, obtained from culture after CMV antigen stimulation. The sequence was obtained from a human donor in good health (CMV status not recorded). Some clones in this sample may be carry-over from other donors' samples. The chain is built from TRBV19 and TRBJ2-3, with 7 bases lining up with TRBD1. The CDR3 loop reads CASSAGDSFTDTQYF. The CDR3 DNA reads as TGTGCCAGTAGTGCAGGGGACAGTTTCACAGATACGCAGTATTTT.